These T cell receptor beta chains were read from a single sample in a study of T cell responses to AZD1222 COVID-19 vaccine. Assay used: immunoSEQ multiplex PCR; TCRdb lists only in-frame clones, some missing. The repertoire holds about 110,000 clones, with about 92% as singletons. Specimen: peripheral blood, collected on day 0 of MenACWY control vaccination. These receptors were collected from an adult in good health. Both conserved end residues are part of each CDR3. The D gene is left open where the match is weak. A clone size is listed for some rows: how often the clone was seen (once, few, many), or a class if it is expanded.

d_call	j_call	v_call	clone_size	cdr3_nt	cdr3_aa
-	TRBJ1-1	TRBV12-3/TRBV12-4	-	TGTGCCAGCAGTTTGTACCCGAACACTGAAGCTTTCTTT	CASSLYPNTEAFF
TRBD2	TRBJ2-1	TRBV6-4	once	TGTGCCAGCAGCCCGGGACTAGCGGGGCCCAGCTCCTACAATGAGCAGTTCTTC	CASSPGLAGPSSYNEQFF
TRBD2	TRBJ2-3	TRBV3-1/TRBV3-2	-	TGTGCCAGCAGCCAACTGATGGCGGCTAGCGGTCCGCAGTATTTT	CASSQLMAASGPQYF
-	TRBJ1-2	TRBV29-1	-	TGCAGCGTTTCGACAGGATCCTATGGCTACACCTTC	CSVSTGSYGYTF
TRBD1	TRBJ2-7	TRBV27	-	TGTGCCAGCAGCATTAGACAGGGCTCCTACGAGCAGTACTTC	CASSIRQGSYEQYF
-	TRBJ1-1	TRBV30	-	TGTGCCTGGAGTTCGGACTCGCCTGAAGCTTTCTTT	CAWSSDSPEAFF
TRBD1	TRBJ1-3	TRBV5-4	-	TGTGCCAGCAGCCCGGGGGGACAGGGGGCCAGCTCTGGAAACACCATATATTTT	CASSPGGQGASSGNTIYF
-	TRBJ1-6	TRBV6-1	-	TGTGCCAGCAGTGACTGGGGGGGCGGATTACATTCACCCCTCCACTTT	CASSDWGGGLHSPLHF
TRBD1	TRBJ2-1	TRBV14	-	TGTGCCAGCAGCCGGGGAAAGGGGGCGGGCAATGAGCAGTTCTTC	CASSRGKGAGNEQFF
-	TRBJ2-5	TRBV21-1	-	TGTGCCAGCAGCTTACCAGGGGGCGGAGAGACCCAGTACTTC	CASSLPGGGETQYF
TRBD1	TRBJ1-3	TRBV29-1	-	TGCAGCGTTGAGGACAGGGTGCCCAACACCATATATTTT	CSVEDRVPNTIYF
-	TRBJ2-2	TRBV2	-	TGTGCCAGCAGTGAAGCGCTTAAGAACACCGGGGAGCTGTTTTTT	CASSEALKNTGELFF
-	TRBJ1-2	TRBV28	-	TGTGCCAGCAGTCTCGCCGGGGCCGGTGGCTACACCTTC	CASSLAGAGGYTF
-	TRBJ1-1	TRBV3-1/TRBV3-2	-	TGTGCCAGCAGCCAAGGGGATGTCGCCTTAGGCACTGAAGCTTTCTTT	CASSQGDVALGTEAFF
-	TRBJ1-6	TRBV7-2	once	TGTGCCAGCAGCTTAGTTGGGGACTATAATTCACCCCTCCACTTT	CASSLVGDYNSPLHF
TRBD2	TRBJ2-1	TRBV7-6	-	TGTGCCAGCAGCTTGTATGGGGAACTAGCGGAGATGTACAATGAGCAGTTCTTC	CASSLYGELAEMYNEQFF
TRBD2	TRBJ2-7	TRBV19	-	TGTGCCAGTACTGGCGGGGGGGCCGGCGTCTACGAGCAGTACTTC	CASTGGGAGVYEQYF
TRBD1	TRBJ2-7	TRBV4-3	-	TGCGCCAGCAGCCCCCACAGGGGGCTGTCATACGAGCAGTACTTC	CASSPHRGLSYEQYF
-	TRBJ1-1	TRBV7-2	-	TGTGCCAGCAGCTTAGTCGGGGGGTCCCCGAACACTGAAGCTTTCTTT	CASSLVGGSPNTEAFF
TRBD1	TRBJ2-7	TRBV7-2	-	TGTGCCAGCAGCCGACAGGGGGAGGGCGAGCAGTACTTC	CASSRQGEGEQYF
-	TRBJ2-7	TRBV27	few	TGTGCCAGCAGTCTCCAAGCAGGGGACGCCGGGTCCTACGAGCAGTACTTC	CASSLQAGDAGSYEQYF
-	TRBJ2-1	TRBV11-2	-	TGTGCCAGCAGCTTGGATCCCTACAATGAGCAGTTCTTC	CASSLDPYNEQFF
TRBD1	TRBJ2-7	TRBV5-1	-	TGCGCCAGCAGCTGGGGACAGGGGGGGACCTACGAGCAGTACTTC	CASSWGQGGTYEQYF
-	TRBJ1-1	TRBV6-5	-	TGTGCCAGCAGTTTCGCGTCCGGGGGGTTAAACACTGAAGCTTTCTTT	CASSFASGGLNTEAFF